The T cell receptor (beta chain) under discussion was sequenced for a study of beta chain features in type 1 diabetes. The isolated RNA, all of it, was reverse transcribed, so expressed TCRB transcripts were what got sequenced. Sequencing was performed with immunoSEQ multiplex PCR; in TCRdb, only in-frame clones are kept and a portion is missing. The repertoire holds about 470,000 clones, around 30% seen once, with 0.05% to 0.065% in the top ten. Notes on this clone: Its specificity is unknown.

CDR3 size: 16 residues. V lost 1 base, J lost 7 bases, and 10 bases stayed unmatched. Germline-derived CDR1 and CDR2 are GTSNPN and SVGIG (reference sequence). General study results and limits: Over-representation of high TCR-expressing cells was a possible consequence of cDNA sequencing.

Sample: naive CD4+ T cells from blood. The receptor was derived from a man younger than 30 in good health. This chain uses TRBV30 with TRBJ1-4; the match to TRBD1 covers 9 bases. This CDR3 reads CAWSGGQGTTREKLFF. The CDR3 DNA is TGTGCCTGGAGTGGGGGACAGGGTACCACACGTGAAAAACTGTTTTTT. The variable domain in full, with the rest retrieved from reference TRBV30 and TRBJ1-4, is SQTIHQWPATLVQPVGSPLSLECTVEGTSNPNLYWYRQAAGRGLQLLFYSVGIGQISSEVPQNLSASRPQDRQFILSSKKLLLSDSGFYLCAWSGGQGTTREKLFFGSGTQLSVL.